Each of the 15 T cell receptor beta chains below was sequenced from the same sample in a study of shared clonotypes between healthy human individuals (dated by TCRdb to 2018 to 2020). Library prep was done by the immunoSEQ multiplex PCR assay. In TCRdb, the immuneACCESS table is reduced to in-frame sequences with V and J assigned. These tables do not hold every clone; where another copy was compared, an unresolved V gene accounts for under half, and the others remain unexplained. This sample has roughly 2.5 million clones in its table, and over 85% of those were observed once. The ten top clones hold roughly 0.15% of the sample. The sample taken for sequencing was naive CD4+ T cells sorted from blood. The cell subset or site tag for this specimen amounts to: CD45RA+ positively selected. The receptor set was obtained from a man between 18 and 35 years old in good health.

CDR3 sequence reads: CASSPARGPGNTIYF. The CDR3 DNA reads TGTGCCAGCTCACCAGCCAGGGGGCCTGGAAACACCATATATTTT. V usage is TRBV18 and J usage is TRBJ1-3; 8 nucleotides match TRBD1. V dropped 2 bases and J dropped 2; count of bases not matched to a gene: 2. The CDR3 runs 15 residues. Per germline, CDR1 KGHSH and CDR2 LQKENI.

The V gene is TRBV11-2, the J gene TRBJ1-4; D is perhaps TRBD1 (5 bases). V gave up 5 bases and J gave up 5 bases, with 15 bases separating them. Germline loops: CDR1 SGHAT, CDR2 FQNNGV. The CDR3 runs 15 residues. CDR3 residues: CASSVLWAGNEKLFF. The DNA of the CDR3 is TGTGCCAGCAGCGTTTTGTGGGCAGGGAATGAAAAACTGTTTTTT.

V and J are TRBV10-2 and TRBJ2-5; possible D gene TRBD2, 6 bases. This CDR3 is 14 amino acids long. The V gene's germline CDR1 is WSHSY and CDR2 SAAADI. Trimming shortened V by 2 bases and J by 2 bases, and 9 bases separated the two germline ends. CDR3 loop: CASSETSTQETQYF. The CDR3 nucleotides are TGCGCCAGCAGTGAGACTAGCACTCAAGAGACCCAGTACTTC.

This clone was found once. The CDR3 region is CASSWPGGGEQYF. The CDR3 nucleotides are TGTGCCAGCAGCTGGCCCGGGGGGGGCGAGCAGTACTTC. The rearrangement joins TRBV11-2 to TRBJ2-7; 8 bases are shared with TRBD2. Trimming cost V 4 bases and J 6 bases; bases outside gene matches: 5. There are 13 residues in the CDR3. CDR1 SGHAT and CDR2 FQNNGV come from the germline V gene.

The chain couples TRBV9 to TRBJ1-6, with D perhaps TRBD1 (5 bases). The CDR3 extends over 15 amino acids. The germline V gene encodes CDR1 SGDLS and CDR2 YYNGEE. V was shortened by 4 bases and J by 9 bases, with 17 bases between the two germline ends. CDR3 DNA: TGTGCCAGCAGCCCTCACGGGGTTGGGGGTTCACCCCTCCACTTT. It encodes CASSPHGVGGSPLHF.

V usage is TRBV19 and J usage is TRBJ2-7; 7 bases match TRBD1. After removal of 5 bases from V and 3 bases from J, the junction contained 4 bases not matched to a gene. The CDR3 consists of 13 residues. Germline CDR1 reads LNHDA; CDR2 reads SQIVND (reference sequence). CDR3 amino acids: CASSFGTVYEQYF. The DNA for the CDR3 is TGTGCCAGTAGTTTCGGGACAGTCTACGAGCAGTACTTC.

The CDR3 reads CASSSGDESYEQYF. The CDR3 DNA reads as TGTGCCAGCAGTTCCGGGGATGAAAGCTACGAGCAGTACTTC. V usage is TRBV28 and J usage is TRBJ2-7; perhaps TRBD2 as D (5 bases). Germline-derived CDR1 and CDR2 are MDHEN and SYDVKM. Trimming removed 4 bases at V and 3 bases at J, with 13 bases between. This CDR3 is built from 14 residues.

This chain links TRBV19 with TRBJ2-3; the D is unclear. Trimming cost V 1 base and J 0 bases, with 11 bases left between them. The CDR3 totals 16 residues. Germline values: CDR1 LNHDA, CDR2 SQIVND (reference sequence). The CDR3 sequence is CASSIAPATSTDTQYF. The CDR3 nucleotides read TGTGCCAGTAGTATAGCACCAGCTACTAGCACAGATACGCAGTATTTT. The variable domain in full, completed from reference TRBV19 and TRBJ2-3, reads DGGITQSPKYLFRKEGQNVTLSCEQNLNHDAMYWYRQDPGQGLRLIYYSQIVNDFQKGDIAEGYSVSREKKESFPLTVTSAQKNPTAFYLCASSIAPATSTDTQYFGPGTRLTVL.

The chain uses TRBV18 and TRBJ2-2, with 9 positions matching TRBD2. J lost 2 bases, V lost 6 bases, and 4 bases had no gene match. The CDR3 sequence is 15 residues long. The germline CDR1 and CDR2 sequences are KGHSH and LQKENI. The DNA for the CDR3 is TGTGCCAGCTCGCCCGGGACTAGCAACACCGGGGAGCTGTTTTTT. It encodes CASSPGTSNTGELFF.

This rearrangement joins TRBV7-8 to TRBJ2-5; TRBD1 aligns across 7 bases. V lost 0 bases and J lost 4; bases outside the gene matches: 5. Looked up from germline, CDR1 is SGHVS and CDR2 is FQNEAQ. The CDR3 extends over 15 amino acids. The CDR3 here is CASSLATGVGETQYF. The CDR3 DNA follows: TGTGCCAGCAGCTTAGCAACAGGGGTTGGAGAGACCCAGTACTTC.

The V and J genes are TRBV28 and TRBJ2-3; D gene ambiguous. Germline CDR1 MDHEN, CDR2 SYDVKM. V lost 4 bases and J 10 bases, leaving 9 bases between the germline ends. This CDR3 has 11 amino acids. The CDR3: CASSSEIAQYF. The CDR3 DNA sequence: TGTGCCAGCAGTTCCGAGATTGCGCAGTATTTT.

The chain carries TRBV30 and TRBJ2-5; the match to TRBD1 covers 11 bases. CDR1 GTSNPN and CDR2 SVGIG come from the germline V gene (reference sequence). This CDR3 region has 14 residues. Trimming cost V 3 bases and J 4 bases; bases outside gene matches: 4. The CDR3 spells CAWRGQGDRETQYF. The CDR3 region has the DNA TGTGCCTGGAGGGGACAGGGGGATCGAGAGACCCAGTACTTC. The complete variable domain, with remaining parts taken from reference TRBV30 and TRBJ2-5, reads SQTIHQWPATLVQPVGSPLSLECTVEGTSNPNLYWYRQAAGRGLQLLFYSVGIGQISSEVPQNLSASRPQDRQFILSSKKLLLSDSGFYLCAWRGQGDRETQYFGPGTRLLVL.

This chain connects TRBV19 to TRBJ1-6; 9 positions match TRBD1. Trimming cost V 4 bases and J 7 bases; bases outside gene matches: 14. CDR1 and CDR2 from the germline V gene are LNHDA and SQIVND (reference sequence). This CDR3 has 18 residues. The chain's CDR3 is CASSKIPGQGSRNSPLHF. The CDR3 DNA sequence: TGTGCCAGTAGTAAAATCCCGGGACAGGGATCCCGCAATTCACCCCTCCACTTT. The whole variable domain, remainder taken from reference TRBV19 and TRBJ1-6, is DGGITQSPKYLFRKEGQNVTLSCEQNLNHDAMYWYRQDPGQGLRLIYYSQIVNDFQKGDIAEGYSVSREKKESFPLTVTSAQKNPTAFYLCASSKIPGQGSRNSPLHFGNGTRLTVT.

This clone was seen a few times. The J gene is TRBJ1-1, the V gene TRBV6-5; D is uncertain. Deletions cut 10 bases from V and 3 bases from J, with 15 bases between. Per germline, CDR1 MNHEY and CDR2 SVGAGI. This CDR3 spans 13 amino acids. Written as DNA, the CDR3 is TGTGCCACTGGTGGGCAGGCGTACACTGAAGCTTTCTTT. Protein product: CATGGQAYTEAFF.

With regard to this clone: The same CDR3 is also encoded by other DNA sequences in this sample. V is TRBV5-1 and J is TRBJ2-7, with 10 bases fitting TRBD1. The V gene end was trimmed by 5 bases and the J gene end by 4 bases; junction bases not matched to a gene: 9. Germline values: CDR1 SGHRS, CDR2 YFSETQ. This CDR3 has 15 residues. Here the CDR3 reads CASSPGQGDSYEQYF. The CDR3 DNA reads TGCGCCAGCAGTCCTGGACAGGGGGATTCGTACGAGCAGTACTTC.